Listed below are T cell receptor beta chains from one sample, sequenced in a study of cytomegalovirus exposure and HLA in healthy donors. Sequenced by immunoSEQ multiplex PCR; TCRdb stores in-frame clones only, minus some. The data hold 90,000 to 150,000 clones, with more than 75% observed a single time. The specimen sequenced was PBMCs. The receptors originated from a woman aged 18-30 years in good health and CMV-seropositive. Each CDR3 is given with its conserved first and last residue. Fields, in order: J gene, V gene, clone size, D gene, CDR3 DNA, CDR3 protein. The D gene is left open where the match is weak. The listing skips clone size in some rows; elsewhere it reads once, few, many or a size class.

TRBJ1-2,TRBV7-9,few,TRBD1,TGTGCCAGCAGCTCCTATTCAATAGGGACAGGGCTTGGCTACACCTTC,CASSSYSIGTGLGYTF
TRBJ1-1,TRBV6-6,NA,TRBD1,TGTGCCAATGGACAGGGCGGCACTGAAGCTTTCTTT,CANGQGGTEAFF
TRBJ2-1,TRBV30,once,TRBD2,TGTGCCTGGAGTGGGGGGGTCACCACACTAGCGGGGAAGATGAGCTCCTACAATGAGCAGTTCTTC,CAWSGGVTTLAGKMSSYNEQFF
TRBJ2-5,TRBV29-1,NA,TRBD2,TGCAGCGTCACACCATTAGCGGGAGGAGGGGAGACCCAGTACTTC,CSVTPLAGGGETQYF
TRBJ1-6,TRBV11-2,NA,TRBD1,TGTGCCAGCAGCTTCGTAGGACAGGGGTATTCACCCCTCCACTTT,CASSFVGQGYSPLHF
TRBJ1-1,TRBV13,NA,NA,TGTGCCAGCAGCTTAGGCCGAGGGGGCACTGAAGCTTTCTTT,CASSLGRGGTEAFF
TRBJ2-7,TRBV29-1,few,NA,TGCAGCGTTGAAGTGGACTGGATGGGCGAGCAGTACTTC,CSVEVDWMGEQYF
TRBJ2-1,TRBV6-1,NA,NA,TGTGCCAGCAGTGAGAGGCCTGACAATGAGCAGTTCTTC,CASSERPDNEQFF
TRBJ1-2,TRBV5-1,NA,NA,TGCGCCAGCAGCTTGGGCGTGGAGGGGTATGGCTACACCTTC,CASSLGVEGYGYTF
TRBJ1-3,TRBV18,NA,NA,TGTGCCAGCTCACCACTCGGGGAACCTGGAAACACCATATATTTT,CASSPLGEPGNTIYF
TRBJ2-7,TRBV18,NA,NA,TGTGCCAGCTCACCTACTAGCTTTCCTCCCTACGAGCAGTACTTC,CASSPTSFPPYEQYF
TRBJ1-6,TRBV30,NA,NA,TGTGCCTGGAGAAAGACAGCTAGCTCCTATAATTCACCCCTCCACTTT,CAWRKTASSYNSPLHF
TRBJ2-7,TRBV5-1,NA,TRBD1,TGCGCCAGCAGCTTGGACGCAGGGGGATCCTACGAGCAGTACTTC,CASSLDAGGSYEQYF
TRBJ2-5,TRBV11-3,NA,NA,TGTGCCAGCAGCTTAGGTGAGGGGACCCAGTACTTC,CASSLGEGTQYF
TRBJ1-2,TRBV6-1,NA,NA,TGTGCCAGCAGTGAAGCGGGGGGGATGGATGGCTACACCTTC,CASSEAGGMDGYTF
TRBJ2-1,TRBV25-1,NA,NA,TGTGCCAGCAGTGATCAGGGGGGCTACAATGAGCAGTTCTTC,CASSDQGGYNEQFF
TRBJ2-3,TRBV6-1,NA,NA,TGTGCCAGTCTTTACCCGCCGGCAGATACGCAGTATTTT,CASLYPPADTQYF
TRBJ2-7,TRBV11-2,NA,NA,TGTGCCAGCAGCTGGGGACAACCCTACGAGCAGTACTTC,CASSWGQPYEQYF
TRBJ2-7,TRBV15,NA,TRBD1,TGTGCCACCAGCGGGACGGGACAGGGACTTTACGAGCAGTACTTC,CATSGTGQGLYEQYF
TRBJ1-2,TRBV7-2,many,TRBD1,TGTGCCAGCAGCTTAGATGGACAGGCTAGAGGGGGCTACACCTTC,CASSLDGQARGGYTF
TRBJ1-1,TRBV29-1,NA,NA,TGCAGCGTAGCGATGAACACTGAAGCTTTCTTT,CSVAMNTEAFF
TRBJ1-5,TRBV7-8,NA,NA,TGTGCCAGCAGCTTGGGGCGCCACAATCAGCCCCAGCATTTT,CASSLGRHNQPQHF
TRBJ1-2,TRBV19,NA,NA,TGTGCCAGTAGTATTCCCGGGACAAACGATGGCTACACCTTC,CASSIPGTNDGYTF
TRBJ1-5,TRBV4-3,few,TRBD1,TGCGCCAGCAGCCAAGAACGACAGGGTGGTCAGCCCCAGCATTTT,CASSQERQGGQPQHF